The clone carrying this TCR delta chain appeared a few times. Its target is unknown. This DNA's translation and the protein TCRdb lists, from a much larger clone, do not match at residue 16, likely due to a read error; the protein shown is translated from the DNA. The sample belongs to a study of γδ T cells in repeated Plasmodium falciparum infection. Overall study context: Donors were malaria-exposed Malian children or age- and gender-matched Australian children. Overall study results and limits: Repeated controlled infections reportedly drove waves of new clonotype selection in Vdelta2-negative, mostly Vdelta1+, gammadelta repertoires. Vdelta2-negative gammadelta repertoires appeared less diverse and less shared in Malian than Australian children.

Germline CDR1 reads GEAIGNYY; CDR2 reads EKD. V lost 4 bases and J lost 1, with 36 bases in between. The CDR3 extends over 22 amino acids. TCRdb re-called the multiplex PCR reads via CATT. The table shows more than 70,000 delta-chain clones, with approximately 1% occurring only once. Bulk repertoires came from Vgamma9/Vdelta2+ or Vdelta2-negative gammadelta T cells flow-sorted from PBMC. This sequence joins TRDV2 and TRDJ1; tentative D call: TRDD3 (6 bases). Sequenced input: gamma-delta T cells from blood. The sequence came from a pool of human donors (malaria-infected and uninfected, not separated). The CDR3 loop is CACEQILGAYWGRGASTDKLIF. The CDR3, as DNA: TGTGCCTGTGAACAGATACTGGGAGCATATTGGGGCAGAGGGGCTTCCACCGATAAACTCATCTTT.